The sequence of this TCR beta chain was determined in a study of chemoradiotherapy in HPV16-positive cancers. Repeated repertoire sampling spanned the course of chemoradiotherapy. Here immunoSEQ multiplex PCR was the method, and the copy in TCRdb shows in-frame clones only, minus some. The sample lists 13,000 or so clones, about nine tenths occurring once. The V and J ends lost 0 bases and 8 bases respectively, with 19 bases between them. The CDR3 covers 16 residues. In germline, CDR1 is MNHEY, CDR2 SVGAGI. This clonotype was sampled from a human donor with HPV-associated anogenital cancer. Sample: blood, taken from a patient who underwent chemoradiotherapy. The chain combines TRBV6-5 with TRBJ1-2; TRBD1 might be the D (5 bases). The CDR3 is CASSYSSFGGSGGYTF. For the CDR3, the DNA is TGTGCCAGCAGTTACTCTTCTTTCGGGGGAAGTGGAGGCTACACCTTC.